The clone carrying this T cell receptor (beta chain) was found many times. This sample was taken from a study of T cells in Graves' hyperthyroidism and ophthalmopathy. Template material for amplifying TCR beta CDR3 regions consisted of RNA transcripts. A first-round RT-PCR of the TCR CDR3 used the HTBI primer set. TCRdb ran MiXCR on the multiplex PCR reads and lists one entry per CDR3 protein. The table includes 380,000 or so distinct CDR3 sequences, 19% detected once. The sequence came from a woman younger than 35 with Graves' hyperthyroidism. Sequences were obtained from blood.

The CDR3 bases are TGTGCCACGACCAACACCGGGGAGCTGTTTTTT. The encoded protein is CATTNTGELFF. This sequence joins TRBV15 and TRBJ2-2; D is unresolved. Deletions cut 9 bases from V and 2 bases from J, with 4 bases between. Germline values: CDR1 LNHNV, CDR2 YYDKDF (reference sequence). The CDR3 is 11 residues long.